A selection of T cell receptor beta chains follows, all from one sample in a study of blood T cell repertoires in COVID-19. Assay used: immunoSEQ multiplex PCR; TCRdb lists only in-frame clones, some missing. The top ten clones hold around 27% of a sample with 45,000 to 55,000 clones, 65% to 90% of them seen once. Material: peripheral blood. Receptors originate from a human donor in a cohort sampled during active COVID-19. CDR3s include the opening cysteine and the closing phenylalanine or tryptophan. D genes are given only for firm matches. The listing skips clone size in some rows; elsewhere it reads once, few, many or a size class.

clone_size: .; d_call: .; v_call: TRBV10-3; j_call: TRBJ2-5; cdr3_nt: TGTGCCATCGGGCAGTCGCCTCAAGAGACCCAGTACTTC; cdr3_aa: CAIGQSPQETQYF
clone_size: .; d_call: .; v_call: TRBV12-5; j_call: TRBJ2-7; cdr3_nt: TGTGCTAGTGCCCTCACAGGTAAACTTGGTGACGAGCAGTACTTC; cdr3_aa: CASALTGKLGDEQYF
clone_size: .; d_call: TRBD1; v_call: TRBV5-6; j_call: TRBJ2-7; cdr3_nt: TGTGCCAGCAGCTTACGGACAGGGAATCCCTACGAGCAGTACTTC; cdr3_aa: CASSLRTGNPYEQYF
clone_size: few; d_call: TRBD1; v_call: TRBV18; j_call: TRBJ2-3; cdr3_nt: TGTGCCAGCTCGCGAAACTTTTGGGACAGCCTGGGCACAGATACGCAGTATTTT; cdr3_aa: CASSRNFWDSLGTDTQYF
clone_size: .; d_call: .; v_call: TRBV21-1; j_call: TRBJ2-7; cdr3_nt: TGTGCCAGCAGCTCTTGGACAGGGAGAACCACCTACGAGCAGTACTTC; cdr3_aa: CASSSWTGRTTYEQYF
clone_size: .; d_call: .; v_call: TRBV5-1; j_call: TRBJ2-1; cdr3_nt: TGCGCCAGCAGCCCCGGACAGTTTTCTAATGAGCAGTTCTTC; cdr3_aa: CASSPGQFSNEQFF
clone_size: .; d_call: .; v_call: TRBV4-1; j_call: TRBJ2-2; cdr3_nt: TGCGCCAGCAGCCAAGGACCCATGGAGACCCGACTTACCGGGGAGCTGTTTTTT; cdr3_aa: CASSQGPMETRLTGELFF
clone_size: .; d_call: .; v_call: TRBV9; j_call: TRBJ2-5; cdr3_nt: TGTGCCAGCAGCGCCCGTTCTGGGGCGTTTGAGACCCAGTACTTC; cdr3_aa: CASSARSGAFETQYF
clone_size: .; d_call: TRBD1; v_call: TRBV2; j_call: TRBJ2-7; cdr3_nt: TGTGCCAGCAATGGCCCGGGACAGGGACGATACGAGCAGTACTTC; cdr3_aa: CASNGPGQGRYEQYF
clone_size: .; d_call: TRBD1; v_call: TRBV28; j_call: TRBJ2-6; cdr3_nt: TGTGCCAGCAGTTCGGGACAGACGTCTGGGGCCAACGTCCTGACTTTC; cdr3_aa: CASSSGQTSGANVLTF
clone_size: .; d_call: TRBD1; v_call: TRBV24-1; j_call: TRBJ1-5; cdr3_nt: TGTGCCACCAGTGACCTCGGGACAGGGCTCCAGCCCCAGCATTTT; cdr3_aa: CATSDLGTGLQPQHF
clone_size: few; d_call: TRBD1; v_call: TRBV5-1; j_call: TRBJ1-5; cdr3_nt: TGCGCCAGCAGCTCACAGGGGAGGCGCAATCAGCCCCAGCATTTT; cdr3_aa: CASSSQGRRNQPQHF
clone_size: .; d_call: .; v_call: TRBV6-5; j_call: TRBJ1-1; cdr3_nt: TGTGCCAGCAGTTACTCGAGGTCAGGGCTCACTGAAGCTTTCTTT; cdr3_aa: CASSYSRSGLTEAFF